The present T cell receptor beta chain was sequenced within a study of cytomegalovirus exposure and HLA in healthy donors. The CDR3 runs to 15 residues. The germline V gene encodes CDR1 SGHRS and CDR2 YFSETQ. The ends were cut back, 0 bases at V and 9 bases at J, with 16 bases in the middle. 60 Vbeta and 13 Jbeta primers were used in PCR. Some clones are missing from TCRdb's copy, which holds only in-frame ones; the method was immunoSEQ multiplex PCR. Counted here are about 150,000 clones, approximately 80% occurring once; the ten biggest clones make up more than 2%. This receptor was obtained from a boy aged 2 to 10 in good health and CMV-seronegative. The V and J genes are TRBV5-1 and TRBJ2-1, with D uncertain. The sample was PBMCs. The CDR3 DNA follows: TGCGCCAGCAGCTTGGAAGGCAGACCCCCGGGTGAGCAGTTCTTC. It encodes CASSLEGRPPGEQFF.